The 8 T cell receptor beta chains given below trace back to one sample, sequenced in a study of blood T cell repertoires in COVID-19. Method: immunoSEQ multiplex PCR; TCRdb's copy keeps in-frame clones and lacks some. The data contain just over 300,000 clones, approximately 84% of them singletons. The sample consisted of PBMCs or T cells enriched from blood (not recorded which). The source of these receptors is a young man who had recovered from COVID-19.

The V and J genes are TRBV19 and TRBJ2-3; 8 bases align to TRBD2. The length of the CDR3 is 16 residues. Looked up from germline, CDR1 is LNHDA and CDR2 is SQIVND (reference sequence). Trimming removed 2 bases from V and 0 bases from J; junction bases left unmatched: 4. CDR3 sequence: CASSILAGYSTDTQYF. DNA of the CDR3: TGTGCCAGTAGTATACTAGCGGGTTATAGCACAGATACGCAGTATTTT.

Points on this clone: A junction end diverges from the germline sequence, so it may reflect a read error. The chain combines TRBV24-1 with TRBJ1-1, with D maybe TRBD1 (6 bases). Germline CDR1 KGHDR, CDR2 SFDVKD. The CDR3 loop spans 13 amino acids. The DNA for the CDR3 is TGTGCCACCAGAGCAACAGGGAACAGTGAAGCTTTCTTT. Amino acid sequence: CATRATGNSEAFF.

The V call is TRBV5-1, the J call TRBJ1-2; D is undetermined. V was trimmed by 0 bases and J by 5 bases, leaving 5 bases between them. The CDR3 loop spans 12 amino acids. The germline gives CDR1 SGHRS, CDR2 YFSETQ. This chain's CDR3 is CASSLDRYGYTF. CDR3 nucleotides: TGCGCCAGCAGCTTGGATCGGTATGGCTACACCTTC.

The V gene is TRBV6-1, the J gene TRBJ2-7, with TRBD1 matching over 10 bases. This CDR3 spans 17 amino acids. Germline V gene sequence: CDR1 MNHNS, CDR2 SASEGT. V lost 1 base, J lost 4 bases, and 10 bases stayed unmatched. The CDR3 sequence: CASSEVGAGQGSYEQYF. For the CDR3, the DNA is TGTGCCAGCAGTGAAGTAGGTGCGGGACAGGGGTCGTACGAGCAGTACTTC.

The CDR3 nucleotides read TGTGCCAGCAGCTTGTCCGGGGAGACCCAGTACTTC. Translation gives CASSLSGETQYF. The J gene is TRBJ2-5, the V gene TRBV7-6, with D hard to call. This CDR3 contains 12 residues. Deletions cut 3 bases from V and 5 bases from J, with 7 bases between. Germline V lookup: CDR1 SGHVS, CDR2 FNYEAQ.

The chain recombines TRBV4-2 with TRBJ1-2, with TRBD1 as a possible D gene (6 bases). Germline V CDR1 and CDR2: LGHNA, YNFKEQ. Trimming shortened V by 0 bases and J by 4 bases, and 12 bases separated the two germline ends. This CDR3 has 15 amino acids. The CDR3 DNA follows: TGTGCCAGCAGCCAAGACTCAGGGGTGCGCTATGGCTACACCTTC. Protein sequence: CASSQDSGVRYGYTF.

V and J are TRBV29-1 and TRBJ1-4; the match to TRBD1 covers 8 bases. V lost 4 bases, J lost 5 bases, and 3 bases stayed unmatched. This CDR3 spans 13 amino acids. The V gene's germline CDR1 is SQVTM and CDR2 ANQGSEA. The CDR3 DNA follows: TGCAGCGTTGGAACAGGGGGAAATGAAAAACTGTTTTTT. It yields the protein CSVGTGGNEKLFF.

V and J are TRBV2 and TRBJ2-2, with D possibly matching TRBD1 (5 bases). Germline V gene sequence: CDR1 SNHLY, CDR2 FYNNEI. The V end lost 7 bases, the J end lost 0 bases, and 12 bases lay between the germline ends. This CDR3 spans 15 amino acids. The CDR3 loop reads CASTPDRANTGELFF. DNA of the CDR3: TGTGCCAGCACCCCCGACAGAGCGAACACCGGGGAGCTGTTTTTT.